This TCR beta chain was observed in a study of T-cell reconstitution after alpha-beta-depleted transplantation in children. The TCRbeta library incorporated unique molecular identifiers. TCRdb itself ran the PCR reads through MiXCR, one entry per CDR3 protein. The repertoire holds 190,000 or so distinct CDR3 sequences, about 6.8% seen once, with 3% in the top ten. Germline V lookup: CDR1 SGHAT, CDR2 FQNNGV. CDR3 length equals 15 residues. Trimming left V 2 bases short and J 0 bases short, with 10 bases between. The sequencing used PBMCs from the stem cell graft donor, collected from the stem cell graft. This receptor was taken from a human donor who donated a stem cell graft to a child with Wiskott-Aldrich syndrome. The chain recombines TRBV11-2 with TRBJ1-1; D is uncertain. Here the CDR3 reads CASSLMTPMNTEAFF. As DNA, the CDR3 is TGTGCCAGCAGCTTAATGACCCCTATGAACACTGAAGCTTTCTTT.